This T cell receptor beta chain was documented in a study of T cell changes during pregnancy in multiple sclerosis. Only one count was recorded for this clone. This CDR3 contains 14 residues. Looked up from germline, CDR1 is SNHLY and CDR2 is FYNNEI. V gave up 1 base and J gave up 4 bases; unmatched junction bases: 2. Libraries were prepared by immunoSEQ multiplex PCR; TCRdb keeps only in-frame clonotypes and omits some of them. The sample holds about 50,000 clones, 90% to 95% seen once. Sequencing was performed on CD4+ T cells from peripheral blood mononuclear cells, taken before pregnancy. The clonotype was recovered from a female donor with multiple sclerosis, enrolled in a pregnancy study. This chain uses TRBV2 with TRBJ1-2; 8 bases are shared with TRBD1. The CDR3 coding sequence is TGTGCCAGCAGTGAAGACAGGGGGTCCTATGGCTACACCTTC. This codes for CASSEDRGSYGYTF.